This TCR beta chain originates from a study of identical twins. Comment on this clonotype: What it recognizes is unknown.

Each CDR3 protein is one row after TCRdb ran MiXCR on the 5' RACE reads. The data contain roughly 710,000 distinct CDR3 sequences, over 5% of them seen just once; the ten biggest clones take up roughly 1.8%. Study results and limitations: Recombination models fit unrelated individuals' TCR alpha sharing but underestimated twins'. A cross-sectional statistical analysis, not follow-up of the same donors, supported the conclusions.

The CDR3 runs 15 residues. V shed 5 bases and J shed 0 bases, with 8 bases lying between them. CDR1 and CDR2 (germline): MNHEY, SMNVEV (reference sequence). Sequencing was done on a sample of naive T cells sorted from blood. The chain carries TRBV27 and TRBJ2-6; D remains ambiguous. The clonotype comes from a man aged 18 to 30 in good health. CDR3 amino acids: CASSPPVSGANVLTF. The CDR3 DNA follows: TGTGCCAGCAGTCCCCCCGTCTCTGGGGCCAACGTCCTGACTTTC. Looking up the rest from reference TRBV27 and TRBJ2-6 gives the full variable domain: EAQVTQNPRYLITVTGKKLTVTCSQNMNHEYMSWYRQDPGLGLRQIYYSMNVEVTDKGDVPEGYKVSRKEKRNFPLILESPSPNQTSLYFCASSPPVSGANVLTFGAGSRLTVL.